The rows below give T cell receptor beta chains drawn from one sample of a study of cytomegalovirus exposure and HLA in healthy donors. Data came from immunoSEQ multiplex PCR; TCRdb stores just in-frame clones and leaves some out. The sample yields approximately 130,000 clones, 77% seen once. The source material was PBMCs. The source of these receptors is a man between 18 and 35 years old in good health and CMV-seropositive. The CDR3 runs from the conserved cysteine through the conserved F or W. D genes are given only for firm matches. Only some rows state a clone size, as once, few, many or a class for expanded clones.

d_gene	v_gene	abundance	j_gene	CDR3aa	CDR3nt
-	TRBV18	-	TRBJ1-4	CASSPRAGMNEKLFF	TGTGCCAGCTCACCACGCGCAGGGATGAATGAAAAACTGTTTTTT
-	TRBV14	-	TRBJ1-1	CATRPWAGKRMNTEAFF	TGTGCCACCCGGCCGTGGGCGGGGAAAAGGATGAACACTGAAGCTTTCTTT
TRBD1	TRBV28	-	TRBJ1-2	CASRAVGTGGGYGYTF	TGTGCCAGCAGAGCGGTCGGGACAGGGGGCGGGTATGGCTACACCTTC
TRBD2	TRBV7-9	-	TRBJ2-1	CASSLRSSGSNEQFF	TGTGCCAGCAGCTTACGGTCTAGCGGGAGTAATGAGCAGTTCTTC
TRBD1	TRBV5-6	-	TRBJ2-7	CASSLGTGNYEQYF	TGTGCCAGCAGCTTGGGGACAGGGAACTACGAGCAGTACTTC
-	TRBV6-6	-	TRBJ2-1	CASKDHQLAVYNEQFF	TGTGCCAGCAAGGATCATCAGTTAGCGGTATACAATGAGCAGTTCTTC
-	TRBV6-1	-	TRBJ2-7	CASSEALRERPYEQYF	TGTGCCAGCAGTGAAGCGCTTCGGGAGCGTCCCTACGAGCAGTACTTC
-	TRBV9	-	TRBJ1-3	CASSVGGRVGNTIYF	TGTGCCAGCAGCGTAGGGGGCAGGGTAGGAAACACCATATATTTT
-	TRBV5-4	-	TRBJ2-7	CASSVPGNFYEQYF	TGTGCCAGCAGCGTACCGGGTAATTTCTACGAGCAGTACTTC
TRBD1	TRBV4-1	-	TRBJ1-5	CASSQGGTGGTQPQHF	TGCGCCAGCAGCCAAGGCGGGACAGGGGGCACTCAGCCCCAGCATTTT
-	TRBV2	-	TRBJ1-2	CASSEGQRAPNYGYTF	TGTGCCAGCAGCGAAGGACAGCGAGCCCCTAACTATGGCTACACCTTC
TRBD2	TRBV28	-	TRBJ2-7	CASSPLAGAYEQYF	TGTGCCAGCAGTCCACTAGCGGGGGCCTACGAGCAGTACTTC
-	TRBV4-1	once	TRBJ2-5	CASSQEGRAGETQYF	TGCGCCAGCAGCCAAGAAGGGCGGGCTGGGGAGACCCAGTACTTC
TRBD2	TRBV7-2	few	TRBJ2-2	CASSLKPSGAFTGELFF	TGTGCCAGCAGCTTAAAACCTAGCGGGGCCTTTACCGGGGAGCTGTTTTTT
TRBD1	TRBV28	-	TRBJ2-7	CASRTGTGPYEQYF	TGTGCCAGCAGGACCGGGACAGGGCCTTACGAGCAGTACTTC
-	TRBV27	-	TRBJ1-1	CASSARDMNTEAFF	TGTGCCAGCAGTGCCCGAGACATGAACACTGAAGCTTTCTTT
TRBD2	TRBV11-3	-	TRBJ2-1	CASSSPRGGSDEQFF	TGTGCCAGCAGCTCCCCCCGGGGCGGGAGCGATGAGCAGTTCTTC
TRBD2	TRBV9	-	TRBJ2-1	CASSPLSGRSYNEQFF	TGTGCCAGCAGCCCCCTCAGCGGGAGATCCTACAATGAGCAGTTCTTC
-	TRBV2	-	TRBJ2-7	CASSLSTPSYEQYF	TGTGCCAGCAGCCTTAGCACGCCCTCCTACGAGCAGTACTTC
-	TRBV19	-	TRBJ2-7	CASSMEGIPSYEQYF	TGTGCCAGTAGTATGGAGGGAATCCCGTCCTACGAGCAGTACTTC
TRBD2	TRBV29-1	few	TRBJ2-7	CSVELGLAGGEQYF	TGCAGCGTTGAACTCGGACTAGCGGGGGGCGAGCAGTACTTC
TRBD1	TRBV4-1	-	TRBJ2-7	CASSTGTGGEQYF	TGCGCCAGCAGCACCGGGACAGGGGGCGAGCAGTACTTC
TRBD1	TRBV7-7	-	TRBJ2-5	CASSIEPGTGRETQYF	TGTGCTAGCAGCATCGAACCCGGGACAGGCAGGGAGACCCAGTACTTC
TRBD1	TRBV11-1	-	TRBJ1-2	CASSLAPGQGGYGYTF	TGTGCCAGCAGTCTTGCACCGGGACAGGGGGGTTATGGCTACACCTTC
-	TRBV9	few	TRBJ1-1	CASSENNRRRLNTEAFF	TGTGCCAGCAGCGAGAACAACAGGAGACGATTGAACACTGAAGCTTTCTTT
TRBD1	TRBV27	-	TRBJ1-2	CASSRSTGGYGYTF	TGTGCCAGCAGTAGATCGACAGGGGGCTACGGCTACACCTTC
-	TRBV19	-	TRBJ1-5	CASSIRGSGLQPQHF	TGTGCCAGTAGTATTCGGGGGTCAGGCCTACAGCCCCAGCATTTT
TRBD1	TRBV4-1	-	TRBJ1-1	CASSPGQGFPWTPNTEAFF	TGCGCCAGCAGCCCGGGACAGGGTTTCCCGTGGACCCCGAACACTGAAGCTTTCTTT
TRBD2	TRBV15	-	TRBJ2-1	CATISGGSSYNEQFF	TGTGCCACCATTAGCGGGGGTAGCTCCTACAATGAGCAGTTCTTC
TRBD2	TRBV6-4	few	TRBJ2-2	CASSGTSTGELFF	TGTGCCAGCAGTGGGACTAGCACCGGGGAGCTGTTTTTT
-	TRBV6-5	-	TRBJ1-2	CASTDRGYGYTF	TGTGCCAGCACAGACAGAGGTTATGGCTACACCTTC
-	TRBV2	-	TRBJ2-2	CASSEEQEVGELFF	TGTGCCAGCAGTGAGGAACAGGAAGTAGGGGAGCTGTTTTTT
TRBD1	TRBV13	once	TRBJ2-2	CASSLRTQGITPGELFF	TGTGCCAGCAGCTTACGGACACAGGGGATCACACCCGGGGAGCTGTTTTTT
-	TRBV6-1	-	TRBJ2-7	CASSPLFSEQYEQYF	TGTGCCAGCAGCCCTCTCTTTTCGGAGCAGTACGAGCAGTACTTC
-	TRBV5-4	-	TRBJ1-2	CASSSPANYGYTF	TGTGCCAGCAGTTCCCCGGCTAACTATGGCTACACCTTC
TRBD1	TRBV2	once	TRBJ1-4	CASRAGTASEKLFF	TGTGCCAGCAGGGCCGGGACAGCCAGTGAAAAACTGTTTTTT
-	TRBV5-1	-	TRBJ2-1	CASSADSVYNEQFF	TGCGCCAGCAGTGCGGACAGTGTCTACAATGAGCAGTTCTTC